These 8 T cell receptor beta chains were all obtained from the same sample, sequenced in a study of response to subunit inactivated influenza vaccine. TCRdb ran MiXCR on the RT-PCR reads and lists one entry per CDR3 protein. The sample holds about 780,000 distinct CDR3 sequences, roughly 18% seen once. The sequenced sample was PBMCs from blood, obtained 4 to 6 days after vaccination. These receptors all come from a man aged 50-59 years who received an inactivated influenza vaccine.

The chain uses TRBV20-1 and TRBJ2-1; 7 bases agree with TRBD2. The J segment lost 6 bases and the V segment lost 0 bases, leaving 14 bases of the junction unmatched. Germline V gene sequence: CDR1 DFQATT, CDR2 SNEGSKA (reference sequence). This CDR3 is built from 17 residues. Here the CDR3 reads CSARDSRRLAEANEQFF. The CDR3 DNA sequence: TGCAGTGCTAGAGATTCGCGTCGGCTAGCGGAGGCCAATGAGCAGTTCTTC.

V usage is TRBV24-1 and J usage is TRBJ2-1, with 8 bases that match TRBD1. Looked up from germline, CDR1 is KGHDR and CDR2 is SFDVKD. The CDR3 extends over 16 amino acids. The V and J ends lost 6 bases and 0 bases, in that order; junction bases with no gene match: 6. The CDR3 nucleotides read TGTGCCACCAGTCCCAGGACAGGGAGCTCCTACAATGAGCAGTTCTTC. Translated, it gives CATSPRTGSSYNEQFF.

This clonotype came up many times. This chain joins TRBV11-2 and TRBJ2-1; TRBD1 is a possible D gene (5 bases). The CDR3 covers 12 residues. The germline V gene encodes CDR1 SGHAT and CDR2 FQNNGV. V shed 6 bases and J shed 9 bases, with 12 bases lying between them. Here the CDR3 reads CASRFSRGEQFF. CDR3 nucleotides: TGTGCCAGCAGGTTTTCAAGGGGTGAGCAGTTCTTC.

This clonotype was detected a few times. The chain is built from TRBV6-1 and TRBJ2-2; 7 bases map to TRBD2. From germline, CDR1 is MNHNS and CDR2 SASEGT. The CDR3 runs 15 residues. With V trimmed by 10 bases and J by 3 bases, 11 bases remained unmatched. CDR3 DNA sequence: TGTGCCACAAAAAGGAGGCGGGAGTACACCGGGGAGCTGTTTTTT. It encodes CATKRRREYTGELFF.

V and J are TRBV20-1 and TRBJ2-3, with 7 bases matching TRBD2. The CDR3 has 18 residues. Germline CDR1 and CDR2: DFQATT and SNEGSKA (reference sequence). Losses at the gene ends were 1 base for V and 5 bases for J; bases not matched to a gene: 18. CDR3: CSARAWGLTSSPGDTQYF. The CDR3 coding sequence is TGCAGTGCTAGAGCCTGGGGTCTGACTAGCTCCCCCGGAGATACGCAGTATTTT.

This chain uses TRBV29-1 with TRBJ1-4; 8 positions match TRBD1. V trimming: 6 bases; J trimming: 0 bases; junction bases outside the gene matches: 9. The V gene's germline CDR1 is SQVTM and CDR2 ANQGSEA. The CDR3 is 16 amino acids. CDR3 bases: TGCAGCGTCGGACAGGGAGGGGGTACAACTAATGAAAAACTGTTTTTT. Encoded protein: CSVGQGGGTTNEKLFF.

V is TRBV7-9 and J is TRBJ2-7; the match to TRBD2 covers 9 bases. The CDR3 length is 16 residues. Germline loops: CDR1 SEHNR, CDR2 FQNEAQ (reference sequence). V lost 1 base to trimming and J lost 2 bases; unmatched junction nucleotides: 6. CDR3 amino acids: CASSLVLAGFTYEQYF. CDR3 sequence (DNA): TGTGCCAGCAGCTTAGTGCTAGCGGGGTTTACCTACGAGCAGTACTTC.

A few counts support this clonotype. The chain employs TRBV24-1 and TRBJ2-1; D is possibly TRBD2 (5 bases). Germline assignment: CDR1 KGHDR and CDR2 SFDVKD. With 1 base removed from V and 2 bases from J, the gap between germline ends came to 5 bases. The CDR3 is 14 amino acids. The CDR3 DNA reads TGTGCCACCAGTGATTTTAGCGCCTACAATGAGCAGTTCTTC. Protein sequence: CATSDFSAYNEQFF.